This T cell receptor (beta chain) emerged from a study of control samples from healthy donors and cancer patients. Germline V CDR1 and CDR2: MNHEY, SMNVEV (reference sequence). This CDR3 spans 16 amino acids. Trimming shortened V by 5 bases and J by 2 bases, and 16 bases separated the two germline ends. The count of this clone is one. TCRdb's table, derived via immunoSEQ multiplex PCR, lists solely in-frame clones and lacks some. This table holds more than 100,000 clones, approximately 90% found once. This sequence originates from a man aged 55 to 70 with lung cancer. The chain joins TRBV27 to TRBJ1-5; D is ambiguous. The sequenced material came from PBMCs. The CDR3 sequence: CASSGQDALGNQPQHF. In DNA, the CDR3 is TGTGCCAGCAGTGGTCAGGACGCCCTCGGCAATCAGCCCCAGCATTTT.